These 5 T cell receptor beta chains were sequenced from one sample in a study of blood T cell repertoires in COVID-19. The assay was immunoSEQ multiplex PCR, and TCRdb's table has in-frame clones only and misses some. Of about 15,000 clones detected, about 89% appear once; the ten largest clones hold 2% to 3%. The specimen sequenced was peripheral blood. The receptors originated from a woman aged 65 to 85 in a cohort sampled during active or convalescent COVID-19.

This sequence joins TRBV3-1 (or the pseudogene TRBV3-2) and TRBJ2-7, with a possible D match to TRBD1 (5 bases). CDR1 and CDR2 from the germline V gene are LGHDT and YNNKEL (reference sequence). With 4 bases removed from V and 3 bases from J, the gap between germline ends came to 7 bases. The CDR3 sequence is 12 residues long. This CDR3 reads CASSRTGYEQYF. The CDR3 bases are TGTGCCAGCAGCCGTACAGGCTACGAGCAGTACTTC.

The V gene is TRBV28, the J gene TRBJ1-1, with D possibly TRBD1 on 6 matching bases. This CDR3 is built from 15 residues. The germline V and J ends were trimmed by 3 bases and 3 bases, with 14 bases remaining between them. Germline V gene data show CDR1 as MDHEN and CDR2 as SYDVKM. The CDR3 region is CASSFQRQVHTEAFF. The CDR3 DNA reads as TGTGCCAGCAGTTTCCAACGACAGGTACACACTGAAGCTTTCTTT.

The J gene is TRBJ1-2, the V gene TRBV7-2; 9 bases fit TRBD1. This CDR3 has 13 amino acids. The junction had 6 bases not matched to a gene; V was cut back by 5 bases and J by 8 bases. Germline V gene lookup returns CDR1 SGHTA and CDR2 FQGNSA. CDR3 coding DNA: TGTGCCAGCAGCCCCGGACAGGGGCTCGGCTACACCTTC. It translates to CASSPGQGLGYTF.

This clone was observed once. This chain connects TRBV30 to TRBJ1-1; 7 bases line up with TRBD1. Per the germline V gene, CDR1 is GTSNPN and CDR2 is SVGIG (reference sequence). Trimming removed 2 bases from V and 4 bases from J; junction bases left unmatched: 4. The CDR3 is 13 amino acids. The CDR3 here is CAWSPGGGTEAFF. CDR3 nucleotides: TGTGCCTGGAGTCCAGGGGGAGGCACTGAAGCTTTCTTT.

This chain links TRBV6-5 with TRBJ1-6; no definite D call. The CDR3 runs to 14 residues. V lost 2 bases, J lost 7 bases, and 9 bases lay in between. Germline V gives CDR1 MNHEY, CDR2 SVGAGI. The CDR3 reads CASSYQRENSPLHF. Written as DNA, the CDR3 is TGTGCCAGCAGTTACCAGAGGGAGAATTCACCCCTCCACTTT.